These T cell receptor beta chains were read from a single sample in a study of blood T cell repertoires in COVID-19. The data were produced by immunoSEQ multiplex PCR, yet TCRdb's version contains in-frame clones alone and is incomplete. The sample holds about 210,000 clones, approximately 84% seen once. Sequenced sample: peripheral blood. The source of these receptors is a woman aged 50 to 65 with active or convalescent COVID-19. CDR3s include the opening cysteine and the closing phenylalanine or tryptophan. Each record gives: D gene, V gene, J gene, clone size, CDR3 DNA, CDR3 protein. The D gene is left open where the match is weak. Clone size is stated in some rows and not others, as once, few, many or a class when expanded.

D gene: NA; V gene: TRBV12-3/TRBV12-4; J gene: TRBJ1-2; clone size: NA; CDR3 DNA: TGTGCCAGCAGTTTACGCCGGGTCGATGGCTACACCTTC; CDR3 protein: CASSLRRVDGYTF
D gene: TRBD1; V gene: TRBV19; J gene: TRBJ1-1; clone size: NA; CDR3 DNA: TGTGCCAGTAGTAGGGGACAGGACCGGTTTGAAGCTTTCTTT; CDR3 protein: CASSRGQDRFEAFF
D gene: NA; V gene: TRBV5-1; J gene: TRBJ1-1; clone size: NA; CDR3 DNA: TGCGCCAGCAGTAGGCAGGGGATGGGCACTGAAGCTTTCTTT; CDR3 protein: CASSRQGMGTEAFF
D gene: TRBD2; V gene: TRBV28; J gene: TRBJ2-3; clone size: few; CDR3 DNA: TGTGCCAGCAGTCCTAGCGGGAGGAGGGGCACAGATACGCAGTATTTT; CDR3 protein: CASSPSGRRGTDTQYF
D gene: TRBD1; V gene: TRBV5-1; J gene: TRBJ1-1; clone size: NA; CDR3 DNA: TGCGCCAGCAGGGGACAGGGCACTGAAGCTTTCTTT; CDR3 protein: CASRGQGTEAFF
D gene: TRBD1; V gene: TRBV7-8; J gene: TRBJ1-5; clone size: NA; CDR3 DNA: TGTGCCAGCAGCCGGACAGGGGACAATCAGCCCCAGCATTTT; CDR3 protein: CASSRTGDNQPQHF
D gene: NA; V gene: TRBV12-3/TRBV12-4; J gene: TRBJ1-1; clone size: many; CDR3 DNA: TGTGCCAGCAGTTTACTTCTAGGCGGTGAAGCTTTCTTT; CDR3 protein: CASSLLLGGEAFF
D gene: NA; V gene: TRBV5-6; J gene: TRBJ2-1; clone size: NA; CDR3 DNA: TGTGCCAGCAGCTGGGACAACGGGGCCTACAATGAGCAGTTCTTC; CDR3 protein: CASSWDNGAYNEQFF
D gene: TRBD1; V gene: TRBV7-2; J gene: TRBJ1-2; clone size: NA; CDR3 DNA: TGTGCCAGCAGCGCCACGGGACAGGGCCTATATGGCTACACCTTC; CDR3 protein: CASSATGQGLYGYTF
D gene: TRBD1; V gene: TRBV6-2/TRBV6-3; J gene: TRBJ2-7; clone size: NA; CDR3 DNA: TGTGCCAGCAGTTCTGCCGGGACAGGGGGCTCCGAGCAGTACTTC; CDR3 protein: CASSSAGTGGSEQYF
D gene: NA; V gene: TRBV24-1; J gene: TRBJ2-5; clone size: NA; CDR3 DNA: TGTGCCACCAGTGACCAGGGTCAAGAGACCCAGTACTTC; CDR3 protein: CATSDQGQETQYF
D gene: NA; V gene: TRBV6-1; J gene: TRBJ1-4; clone size: NA; CDR3 DNA: TGTGCCAGCAGTGTACTTTGGGGCCCCCTAACTAATGAAAAACTGTTTTTT; CDR3 protein: CASSVLWGPLTNEKLFF
D gene: TRBD1; V gene: TRBV6-5; J gene: TRBJ2-3; clone size: NA; CDR3 DNA: TGTGCCAGCAGTCCCCGGGACAGAGCCACAGATACGCAGTATTTT; CDR3 protein: CASSPRDRATDTQYF
D gene: NA; V gene: TRBV14; J gene: TRBJ1-4; clone size: once; CDR3 DNA: TGTGCCAGCAGCCAGGGACGGGGGTTCAATGAAAAACTGTTTTTT; CDR3 protein: CASSQGRGFNEKLFF
D gene: NA; V gene: TRBV2; J gene: TRBJ1-4; clone size: NA; CDR3 DNA: TGTGCCAGCAGAAAATCCTATGCAACTAATGAAAAACTGTTTTTT; CDR3 protein: CASRKSYATNEKLFF
D gene: TRBD2; V gene: TRBV7-9; J gene: TRBJ2-1; clone size: once; CDR3 DNA: TGTGCCAGCAGCCGACCCGGGACTAGGACCCGAGGCGAGCAGTTCTTC; CDR3 protein: CASSRPGTRTRGEQFF
D gene: NA; V gene: TRBV12-3/TRBV12-4; J gene: TRBJ2-2; clone size: NA; CDR3 DNA: TGTGCCAGCAGCCACACGTGGTCCGGGGAGCTGTTTTTT; CDR3 protein: CASSHTWSGELFF
D gene: TRBD1; V gene: TRBV25-1; J gene: TRBJ2-6; clone size: NA; CDR3 DNA: TGTGCCAGCGCCGGACAGGCCACCGTCTCTGGGGCCAACGTCCTGACTTTC; CDR3 protein: CASAGQATVSGANVLTF
D gene: NA; V gene: TRBV19; J gene: TRBJ1-5; clone size: NA; CDR3 DNA: TGTGCCAGTAGTATACTCCCTTCTGTCCGGGTAAGCAATCAGCCCCAGCATTTT; CDR3 protein: CASSILPSVRVSNQPQHF
D gene: NA; V gene: TRBV6-1; J gene: TRBJ2-7; clone size: NA; CDR3 DNA: TGTGCCAGCAGTGAAGCCCAGGGTAGGGAGCAGTACTTC; CDR3 protein: CASSEAQGREQYF
D gene: NA; V gene: TRBV2; J gene: TRBJ2-1; clone size: few; CDR3 DNA: TGTGCCAGCAGTGATTGGCCGGGGGGCTTCTACAATGAGCAGTTCTTC; CDR3 protein: CASSDWPGGFYNEQFF
D gene: NA; V gene: TRBV5-4; J gene: TRBJ1-1; clone size: NA; CDR3 DNA: TGTGCCAGCAGCTGGACAGCGAACACTGAAGCTTTCTTT; CDR3 protein: CASSWTANTEAFF
D gene: NA; V gene: TRBV5-1; J gene: TRBJ1-2; clone size: NA; CDR3 DNA: TGCGCCAGCGCTAAGTCCCAGGGCGAGGGAGGAGGCTACACCTTC; CDR3 protein: CASAKSQGEGGGYTF
D gene: NA; V gene: TRBV20-1; J gene: TRBJ2-1; clone size: NA; CDR3 DNA: TGCAGTGCTGGCAGGGGCAATGAGCAGTTCTTC; CDR3 protein: CSAGRGNEQFF
D gene: NA; V gene: TRBV7-9; J gene: TRBJ2-1; clone size: NA; CDR3 DNA: TGTGCCAGCAGCTTGGAGGGAGTTGGCAATGAGCAGTTCTTC; CDR3 protein: CASSLEGVGNEQFF
D gene: TRBD1; V gene: TRBV18; J gene: TRBJ1-5; clone size: once; CDR3 DNA: TGTGCCAGCTGCCGGGACAGGGCTGACAATCAGCCCCAGCATTTT; CDR3 protein: CASCRDRADNQPQHF
D gene: NA; V gene: TRBV30; J gene: TRBJ1-2; clone size: NA; CDR3 DNA: TGTGCCTGGAGTACGGGGGGCGGCTACACCTTC; CDR3 protein: CAWSTGGGYTF
D gene: TRBD1; V gene: TRBV24-1; J gene: TRBJ2-1; clone size: NA; CDR3 DNA: TGTGCCACCAGTGAGGGACGGACAGGGGAATACAATGAGCAGTTCTTC; CDR3 protein: CATSEGRTGEYNEQFF
D gene: NA; V gene: TRBV2; J gene: TRBJ1-6; clone size: NA; CDR3 DNA: TGTGCCAGCAGTGACGACAGGAGCTCACCCCTCCACTTT; CDR3 protein: CASSDDRSSPLHF
D gene: NA; V gene: TRBV21-1; J gene: TRBJ2-7; clone size: once; CDR3 DNA: TGTGCCAGCAGCCCCCGGGGGGGGCATTCCTACGAGCAGTACTTC; CDR3 protein: CASSPRGGHSYEQYF
D gene: TRBD2; V gene: TRBV27; J gene: TRBJ2-3; clone size: NA; CDR3 DNA: TGTGCCAGCAGTCCCTCAAGAGCGGGAGCTTCAGATACGCAGTATTTT; CDR3 protein: CASSPSRAGASDTQYF
D gene: NA; V gene: TRBV5-4; J gene: TRBJ1-6; clone size: NA; CDR3 DNA: TGTGCCAGCAGCAGGGGGGGGGAGTCACCCCTCCACTTT; CDR3 protein: CASSRGGESPLHF
D gene: NA; V gene: TRBV5-1; J gene: TRBJ1-1; clone size: NA; CDR3 DNA: TGCGCCAGCAGACCTCCGGCAGGGGAGAACACTGAAGCTTTCTTT; CDR3 protein: CASRPPAGENTEAFF
D gene: TRBD1; V gene: TRBV5-1; J gene: TRBJ1-1; clone size: NA; CDR3 DNA: TGCGCCAGCAGCTTACTGACAGGGAAGAACACTGAAGCTTTCTTT; CDR3 protein: CASSLLTGKNTEAFF
D gene: NA; V gene: TRBV10-1; J gene: TRBJ1-5; clone size: NA; CDR3 DNA: TGCGCCAGCAGCGCTACGAGCAATCAGCCCCAGCATTTT; CDR3 protein: CASSATSNQPQHF
D gene: TRBD1; V gene: TRBV5-4; J gene: TRBJ1-6; clone size: NA; CDR3 DNA: TGTGCCAGCGGAGCCCCGCCCGGGACAGTGAATTCACCCCTCCACTTT; CDR3 protein: CASGAPPGTVNSPLHF
D gene: NA; V gene: TRBV18; J gene: TRBJ2-5; clone size: NA; CDR3 DNA: TGTGCCAGCTCACCACCGAGTCCTCGCCCAGAGACCCAGTACTTC; CDR3 protein: CASSPPSPRPETQYF
D gene: TRBD1; V gene: TRBV6-1; J gene: TRBJ2-1; clone size: NA; CDR3 DNA: TGTGCCAGCAGAGAAAGGACAGGGGGCTGGGTCAATGAGCAGTTCTTC; CDR3 protein: CASRERTGGWVNEQFF
D gene: TRBD1; V gene: TRBV19; J gene: TRBJ1-5; clone size: NA; CDR3 DNA: TGTGCCAGTTCGGACAGGGAGACTCAGCCCCAGCATTTT; CDR3 protein: CASSDRETQPQHF
D gene: TRBD1; V gene: TRBV28; J gene: TRBJ1-2; clone size: NA; CDR3 DNA: TGTGCCAGCAGTTCGGCCTCAGACAGGGGTTATGGCTACACCTTC; CDR3 protein: CASSSASDRGYGYTF
D gene: NA; V gene: TRBV15; J gene: TRBJ1-4; clone size: NA; CDR3 DNA: TGTGCCACCAGCAGAGACCCAGGGGTCGATGAAAAACTGTTTTTT; CDR3 protein: CATSRDPGVDEKLFF
D gene: TRBD1; V gene: TRBV3-1/TRBV3-2; J gene: TRBJ2-2; clone size: few; CDR3 DNA: TGTGCCAGCAGCCGACAGGGAACGGCCGGGGAGCTGTTTTTT; CDR3 protein: CASSRQGTAGELFF